The T cell receptor (beta chain) under discussion was sequenced for a study of graft-versus-host responses after intestinal transplantation. Study summary: Multivisceral, liver-intestinal, or isolated intestinal transplants were received by the recipients. Each patient got anti-thymocyte globulin induction, then tacrolimus and steroids for roughly 3 years.

The repertoire was sequenced with immunoSEQ multiplex PCR; TCRdb's copy has only in-frame clones and lacks some. The table lists approximately 94,000 clones, roughly nine tenths of them singletons. There are a few counts of this clone. Its specificity is unknown. Study-wide results and limits: GvH clones surfaced in recipient marrow, some emerging earlier in ileum or blood. Early post-transplant declines in HvG were associated with peak levels of circulating GvH clones.

Sequenced here: unstimulated CD4+ T cells sorted from spleen or lymph node cells, sampled before transplant. This TCR was sampled from a human donor who was the organ donor for an intestinal transplant.

The CDR3 here is CASANLWSYEQYF. The CDR3 nucleotides are TGTGCCAGCGCTAACCTATGGAGTTACGAGCAGTACTTC. The chain couples TRBV7-8 to TRBJ2-7, with D unclear. CDR1 SGHVS and CDR2 FQNEAQ come from the germline V gene. The CDR3 totals 13 residues. Trimming took off 8 bases at V and 4 bases at J, with 15 bases between the two ends.